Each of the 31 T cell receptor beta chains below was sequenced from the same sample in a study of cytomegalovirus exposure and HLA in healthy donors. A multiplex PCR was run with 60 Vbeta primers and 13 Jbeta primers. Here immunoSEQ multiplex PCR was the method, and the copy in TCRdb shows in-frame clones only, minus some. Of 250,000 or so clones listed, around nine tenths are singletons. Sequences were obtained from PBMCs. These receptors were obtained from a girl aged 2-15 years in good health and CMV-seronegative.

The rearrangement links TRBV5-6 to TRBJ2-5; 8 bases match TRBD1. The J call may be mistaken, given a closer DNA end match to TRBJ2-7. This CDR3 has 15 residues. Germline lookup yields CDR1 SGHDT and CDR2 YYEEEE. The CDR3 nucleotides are TGTGCCAGCAGCAGCTGGACAGGGCGCGGCTACGAGCAGTACTTC. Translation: CASSSWTGRGYEQYF.

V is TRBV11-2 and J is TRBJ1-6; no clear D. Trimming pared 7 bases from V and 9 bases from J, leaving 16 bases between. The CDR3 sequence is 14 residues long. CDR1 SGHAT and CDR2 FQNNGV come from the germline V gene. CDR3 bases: TGTGCCAGCAACCGCCCCGGGTACGGTTCACCCCTCCACTTT. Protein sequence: CASNRPGYGSPLHF.

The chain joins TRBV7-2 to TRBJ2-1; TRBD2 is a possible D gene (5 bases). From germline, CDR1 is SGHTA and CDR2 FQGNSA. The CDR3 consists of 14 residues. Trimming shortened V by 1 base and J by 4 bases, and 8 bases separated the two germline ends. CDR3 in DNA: TGTGCCAGCAGCTTAGGACTACAGTACAATGAGCAGTTCTTC. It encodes CASSLGLQYNEQFF.

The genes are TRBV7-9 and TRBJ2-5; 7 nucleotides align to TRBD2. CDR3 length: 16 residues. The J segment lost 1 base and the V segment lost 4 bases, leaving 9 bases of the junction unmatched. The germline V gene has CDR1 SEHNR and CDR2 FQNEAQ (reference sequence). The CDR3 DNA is TGTGCCAGCAGCTCCCCCCCGGGGGGAACCCAAGAGACCCAGTACTTC. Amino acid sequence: CASSSPPGGTQETQYF.

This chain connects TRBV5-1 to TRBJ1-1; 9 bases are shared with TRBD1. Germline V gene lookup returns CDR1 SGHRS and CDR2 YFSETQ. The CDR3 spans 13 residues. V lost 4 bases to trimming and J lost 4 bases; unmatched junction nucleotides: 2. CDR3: CASSRTGVTEAFF. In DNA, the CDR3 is TGCGCCAGCAGCCGGACAGGGGTCACTGAAGCTTTCTTT.

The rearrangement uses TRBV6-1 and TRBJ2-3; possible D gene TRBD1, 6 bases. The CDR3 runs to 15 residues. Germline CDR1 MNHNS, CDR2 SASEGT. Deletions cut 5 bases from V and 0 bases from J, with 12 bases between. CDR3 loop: CASSTDSRSTDTQYF. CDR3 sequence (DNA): TGTGCCAGCAGTACGGACAGTCGTAGCACAGATACGCAGTATTTT.

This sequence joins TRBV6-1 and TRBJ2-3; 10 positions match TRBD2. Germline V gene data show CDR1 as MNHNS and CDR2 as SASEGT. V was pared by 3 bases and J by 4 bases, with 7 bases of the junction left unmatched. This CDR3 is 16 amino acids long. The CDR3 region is CASSESLAGSPDTQYF. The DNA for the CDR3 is TGTGCCAGCAGTGAGTCACTAGCGGGGTCCCCAGATACGCAGTATTTT.

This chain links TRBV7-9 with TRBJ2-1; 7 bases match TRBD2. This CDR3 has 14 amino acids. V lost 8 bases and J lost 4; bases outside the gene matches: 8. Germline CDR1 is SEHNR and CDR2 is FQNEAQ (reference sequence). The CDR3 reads CASVLSGIYNEQFF. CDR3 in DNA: TGTGCCAGCGTCTTAAGCGGGATTTACAATGAGCAGTTCTTC.

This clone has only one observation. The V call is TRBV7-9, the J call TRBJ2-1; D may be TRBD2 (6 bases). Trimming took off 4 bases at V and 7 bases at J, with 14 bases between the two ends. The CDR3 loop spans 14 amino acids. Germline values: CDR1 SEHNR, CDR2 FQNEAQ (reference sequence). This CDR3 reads CASSWTNAGNEQFF. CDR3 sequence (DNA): TGTGCCAGCAGCTGGACCAACGCGGGGAATGAGCAGTTCTTC.

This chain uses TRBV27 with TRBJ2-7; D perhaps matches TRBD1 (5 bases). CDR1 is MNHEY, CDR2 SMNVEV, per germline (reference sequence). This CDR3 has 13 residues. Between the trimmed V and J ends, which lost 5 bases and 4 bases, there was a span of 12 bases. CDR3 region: CASSPGCHYEQYF. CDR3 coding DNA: TGTGCCAGCAGTCCAGGGTGCCATTACGAGCAGTACTTC.

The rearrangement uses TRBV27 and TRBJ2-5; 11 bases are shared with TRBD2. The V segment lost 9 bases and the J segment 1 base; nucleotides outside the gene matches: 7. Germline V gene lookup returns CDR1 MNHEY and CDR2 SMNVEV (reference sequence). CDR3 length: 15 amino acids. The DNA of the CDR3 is TGTGCCAGTGGCCCGGGACTAGCGGCCCAAGAGACCCAGTACTTC. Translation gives CASGPGLAAQETQYF.

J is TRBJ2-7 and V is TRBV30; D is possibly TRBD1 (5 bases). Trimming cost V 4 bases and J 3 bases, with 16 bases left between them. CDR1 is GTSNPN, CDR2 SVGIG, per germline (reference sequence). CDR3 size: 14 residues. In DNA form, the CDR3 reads TGTGCCTGGACCGACCAGGGTGAAGACTACGAGCAGTACTTC. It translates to CAWTDQGEDYEQYF.

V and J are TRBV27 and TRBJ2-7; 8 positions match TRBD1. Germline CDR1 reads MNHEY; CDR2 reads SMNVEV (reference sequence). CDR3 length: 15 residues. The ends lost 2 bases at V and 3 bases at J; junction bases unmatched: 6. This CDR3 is CASSLLIGTGYEQYF. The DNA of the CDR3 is TGTGCCAGCAGTTTACTGATCGGGACAGGCTACGAGCAGTACTTC.

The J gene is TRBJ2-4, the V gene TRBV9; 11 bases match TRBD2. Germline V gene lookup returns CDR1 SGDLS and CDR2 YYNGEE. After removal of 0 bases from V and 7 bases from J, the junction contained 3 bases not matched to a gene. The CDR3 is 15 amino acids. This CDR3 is CASSVEASGGNIQYF. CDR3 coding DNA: TGTGCCAGCAGCGTAGAGGCTAGCGGGGGGAACATTCAGTACTTC.

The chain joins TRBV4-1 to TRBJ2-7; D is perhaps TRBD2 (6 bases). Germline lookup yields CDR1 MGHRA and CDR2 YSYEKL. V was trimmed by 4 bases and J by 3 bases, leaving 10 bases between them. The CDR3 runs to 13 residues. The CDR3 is CASSLAGNYEQYF. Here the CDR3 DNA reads TGCGCCAGCAGCCTGGCGGGAAACTACGAGCAGTACTTC.

DNA of the CDR3: TGTGCCAGCGAGGATTCACAGCAGGGGAGCAATCAGCCCCAGCATTTT. It yields the protein CASEDSQQGSNQPQHF. The chain carries TRBV5-6 and TRBJ1-5; weak D call: TRBD1 (6 bases). The length of the CDR3 is 16 residues. Trimming stripped 7 bases from V and 1 base from J, with 18 bases between. Per the germline V gene, CDR1 is SGHDT and CDR2 is YYEEEE.

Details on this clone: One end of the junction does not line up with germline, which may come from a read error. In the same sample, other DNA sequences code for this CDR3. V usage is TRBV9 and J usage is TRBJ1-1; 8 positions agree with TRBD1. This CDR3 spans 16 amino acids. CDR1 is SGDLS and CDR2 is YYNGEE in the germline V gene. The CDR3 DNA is TGTGCCAGCAGCCGGGGACAGGCTGTCCTGAACACTGAGGCTTTCTTT. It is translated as CASSRGQAVLNTEAFF.

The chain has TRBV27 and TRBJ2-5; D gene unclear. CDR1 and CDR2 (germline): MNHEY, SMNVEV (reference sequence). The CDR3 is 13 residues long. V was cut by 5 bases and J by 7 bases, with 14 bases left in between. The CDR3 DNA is TGTGCCAGCAGTCTCACAGTGGCTGGGACCCAGTACTTC. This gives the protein CASSLTVAGTQYF.

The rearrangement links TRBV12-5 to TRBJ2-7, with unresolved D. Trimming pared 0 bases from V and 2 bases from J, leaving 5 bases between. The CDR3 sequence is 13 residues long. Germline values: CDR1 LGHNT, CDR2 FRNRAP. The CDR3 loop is CASGLVDTYEQYF. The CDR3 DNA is TGTGCTAGTGGTTTGGTAGACACCTACGAGCAGTACTTC.

The CDR3 sequence is CAWSDLTGVEQFF. CDR3 DNA sequence: TGTGCCTGGAGCGATCTGACAGGAGTTGAGCAGTTCTTC. The chain couples TRBV30 to TRBJ2-1, with D perhaps matching TRBD1 (6 bases). Germline V gene sequence: CDR1 GTSNPN, CDR2 SVGIG (reference sequence). This CDR3 has 13 residues. The V gene lost 3 bases and the J gene lost 9 bases, with 15 bases spanning the gap.

DNA for the CDR3: TGTGCCAGCAGCGGGTCGGTTGACGAGCAGTACTTC. Amino acid sequence: CASSGSVDEQYF. This chain links TRBV9 with TRBJ2-7; D uncertain. Trimming cost V 3 bases and J 5 bases, with 9 bases left between them. Germline values: CDR1 SGDLS, CDR2 YYNGEE. There are 12 residues in the CDR3. The variable domain in full, completed from reference TRBV9 and TRBJ2-7, reads DSGVTQTPKHLITATGQRVTLRCSPRSGDLSVYWYQQSLDQGLQFLIQYYNGEERAKGNILERFSAQQFPDLHSELNLSSLELGDSALYFCASSGSVDEQYFGPGTRLTVT.

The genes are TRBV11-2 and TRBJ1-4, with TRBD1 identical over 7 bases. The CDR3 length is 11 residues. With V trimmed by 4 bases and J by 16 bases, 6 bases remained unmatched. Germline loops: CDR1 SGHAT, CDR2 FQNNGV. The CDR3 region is CASSSRDSPFF. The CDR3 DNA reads TGTGCCAGCAGCTCCCGGGACAGTCCGTTTTTT. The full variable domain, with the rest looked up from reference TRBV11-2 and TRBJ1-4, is EAGVAQSPRYKIIEKRQSVAFWCNPISGHATLYWYQQILGQGPKLLIQFQNNGVVDDSQLPKDRFSAERLKGVDSTLKIQPAKLEDSAVYLCASSSRDSPFFGSGTQLSVL.

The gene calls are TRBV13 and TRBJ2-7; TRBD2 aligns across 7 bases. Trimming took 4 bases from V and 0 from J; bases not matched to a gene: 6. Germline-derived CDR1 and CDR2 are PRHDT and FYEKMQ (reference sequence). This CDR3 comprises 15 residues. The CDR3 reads CASSSREVSSYEQYF. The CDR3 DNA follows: TGTGCCAGCAGCTCCCGGGAGGTCTCCTCCTACGAGCAGTACTTC.

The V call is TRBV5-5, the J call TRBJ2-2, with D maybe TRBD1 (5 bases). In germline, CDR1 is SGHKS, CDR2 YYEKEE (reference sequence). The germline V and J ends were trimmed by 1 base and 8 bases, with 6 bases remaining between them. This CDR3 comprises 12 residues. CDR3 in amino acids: CASSLNRGELFF. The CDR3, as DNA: TGTGCCAGCAGCTTGAACAGGGGGGAGCTGTTTTTT.

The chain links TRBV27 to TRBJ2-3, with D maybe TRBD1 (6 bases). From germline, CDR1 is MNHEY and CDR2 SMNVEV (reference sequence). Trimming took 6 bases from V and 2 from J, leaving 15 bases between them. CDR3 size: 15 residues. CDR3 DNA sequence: TGTGCCAGCAGCCCGACAGGAGGATTCACAGATACGCAGTATTTT. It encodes CASSPTGGFTDTQYF.

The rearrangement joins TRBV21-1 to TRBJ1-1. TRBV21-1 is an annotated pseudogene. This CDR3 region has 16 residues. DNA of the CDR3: TGTGCCAGCAGCAAAGGGGGGAGGCAGGGCTACACTGAAGCTTTCTTT. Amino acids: CASSKGGRQGYTEAFF.

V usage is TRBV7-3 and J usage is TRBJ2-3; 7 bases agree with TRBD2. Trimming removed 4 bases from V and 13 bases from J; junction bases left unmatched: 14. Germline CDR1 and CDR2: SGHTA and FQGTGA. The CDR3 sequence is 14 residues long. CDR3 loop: CASSSTPSGTIKYF. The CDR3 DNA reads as TGTGCCAGCAGCTCAACTCCGTCCGGGACTATTAAGTATTTT.

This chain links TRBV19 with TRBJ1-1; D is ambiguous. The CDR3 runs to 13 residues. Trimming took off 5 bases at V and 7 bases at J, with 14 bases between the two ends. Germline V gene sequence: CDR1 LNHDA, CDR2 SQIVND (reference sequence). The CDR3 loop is CASSPRGLSEAFF. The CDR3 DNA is TGTGCCAGTAGTCCCCGTGGACTGAGTGAAGCTTTCTTT.

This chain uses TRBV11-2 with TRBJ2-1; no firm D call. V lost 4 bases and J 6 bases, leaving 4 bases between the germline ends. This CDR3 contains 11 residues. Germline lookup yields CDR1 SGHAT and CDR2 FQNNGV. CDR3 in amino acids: CASSSLNEQFF. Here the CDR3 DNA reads TGTGCCAGCAGCTCACTCAATGAGCAGTTCTTC.

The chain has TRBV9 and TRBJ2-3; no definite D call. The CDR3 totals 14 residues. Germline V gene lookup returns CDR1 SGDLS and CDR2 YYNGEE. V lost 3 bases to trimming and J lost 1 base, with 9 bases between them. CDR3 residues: CASSGRPRTDTQYF. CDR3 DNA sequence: TGTGCCAGCAGCGGGCGGCCCCGCACAGATACGCAGTATTTT.

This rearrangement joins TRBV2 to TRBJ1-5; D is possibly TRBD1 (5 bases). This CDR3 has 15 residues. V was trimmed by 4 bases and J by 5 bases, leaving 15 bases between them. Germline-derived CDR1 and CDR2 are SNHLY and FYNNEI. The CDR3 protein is CASSAQGKGDQPQHF. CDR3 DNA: TGTGCCAGCAGTGCTCAGGGAAAAGGGGATCAGCCCCAGCATTTT. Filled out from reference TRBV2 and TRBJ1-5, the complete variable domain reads EPEVTQTPSHQVTQMGQEVILRCVPISNHLYFYWYRQILGQKVEFLVSFYNNEISEKSEIFDDQFSVERPDGSNFTLKIRSTKLEDSAMYFCASSAQGKGDQPQHFGDGTRLSIL.